The clone carrying this TCR beta chain occurred many times. Antigen: not known. The CDR3 regions of TCR beta were amplified from RNA transcripts. TCR CDR3 underwent first-round RT-PCR with the HTBI primer set. TCRdb reprocessed the multiplex PCR reads with MiXCR, giving one entry per CDR3 protein. The sample has hundreds of thousands of distinct CDR3 sequences; approximately 15% are singletons. The data stem from a study of T cells in Graves' hyperthyroidism and ophthalmopathy. Participants, patients aged 18 to 65, had newly diagnosed hyperthyroidism with a duration under 2 months. General study points: Most clonotypes expanded in the thyroid (above 0.001) were also present in blood.

Per the germline V gene, CDR1 is MDHEN and CDR2 is SYDVKM. CDR3 length equals 16 residues. With V trimmed by 3 bases and J by 4 bases, 11 bases remained unmatched. The sequenced material came from blood. The TCR comes from a young woman with Graves' hyperthyroidism. V gene TRBV28 combines with J gene TRBJ2-5; TRBD2 matches at 7 bases. CDR3 DNA: TGTGCCAGCAGTTTTCCGTGGGAGGGCCGTCGAGAGACCCAGTACTTC. Protein sequence: CASSFPWEGRRETQYF.